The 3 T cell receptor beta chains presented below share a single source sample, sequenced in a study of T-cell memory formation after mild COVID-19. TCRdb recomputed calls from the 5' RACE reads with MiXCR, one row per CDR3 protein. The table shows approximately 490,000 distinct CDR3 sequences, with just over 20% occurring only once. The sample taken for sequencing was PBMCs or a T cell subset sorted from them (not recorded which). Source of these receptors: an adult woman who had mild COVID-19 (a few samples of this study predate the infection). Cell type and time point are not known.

CDR3 nucleotides: TGCAGCGTTGGCCGCGGTTTAGCGGATTACAATGAGCAGTTCTTC. This sequence encodes CSVGRGLADYNEQFF. The J gene is TRBJ2-1, the V gene TRBV29-1; weak D call: TRBD2 (6 bases). CDR3 size: 15 residues. The V end lost 4 bases, the J end lost 4 bases, and 17 bases lay between the germline ends. Germline CDR1 is SQVTM and CDR2 is ANQGSEA.

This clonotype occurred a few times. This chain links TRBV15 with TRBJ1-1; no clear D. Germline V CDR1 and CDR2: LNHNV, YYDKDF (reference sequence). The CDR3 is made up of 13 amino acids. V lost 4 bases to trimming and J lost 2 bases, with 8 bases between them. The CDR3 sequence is CATSNVINTEAFF. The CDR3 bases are TGTGCCACCAGCAACGTAATTAACACTGAAGCTTTCTTT.

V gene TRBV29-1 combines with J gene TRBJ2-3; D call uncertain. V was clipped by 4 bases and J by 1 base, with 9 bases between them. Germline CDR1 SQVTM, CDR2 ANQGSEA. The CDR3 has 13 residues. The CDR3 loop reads CSVGAERTDTQYF. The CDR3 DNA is TGCAGCGTTGGTGCAGAGCGCACAGATACGCAGTATTTT.